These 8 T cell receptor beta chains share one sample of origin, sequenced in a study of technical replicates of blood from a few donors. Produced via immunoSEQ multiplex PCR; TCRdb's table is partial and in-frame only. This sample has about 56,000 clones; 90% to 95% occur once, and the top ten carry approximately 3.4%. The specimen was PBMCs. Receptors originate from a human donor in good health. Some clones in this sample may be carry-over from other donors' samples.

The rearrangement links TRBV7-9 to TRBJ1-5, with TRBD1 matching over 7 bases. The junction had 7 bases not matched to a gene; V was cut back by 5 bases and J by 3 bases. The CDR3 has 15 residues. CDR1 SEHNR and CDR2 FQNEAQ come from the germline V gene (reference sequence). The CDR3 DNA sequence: TGTGCCAGCAGCGGGTGGGGACAGAACAATCAGCCCCAGCATTTT. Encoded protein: CASSGWGQNNQPQHF.

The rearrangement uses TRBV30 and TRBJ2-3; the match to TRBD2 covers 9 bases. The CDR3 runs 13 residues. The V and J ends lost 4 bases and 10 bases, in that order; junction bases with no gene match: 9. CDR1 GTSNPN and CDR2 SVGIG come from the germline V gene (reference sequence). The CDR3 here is CAWTIAGVMAQYF. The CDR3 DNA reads TGTGCCTGGACGATAGCGGGAGTAATGGCGCAGTATTTT.

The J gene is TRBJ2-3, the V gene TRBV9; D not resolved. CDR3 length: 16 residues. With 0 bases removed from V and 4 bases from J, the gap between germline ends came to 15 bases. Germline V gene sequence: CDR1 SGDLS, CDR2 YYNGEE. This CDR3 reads CASSVGGSRLSDTQYF. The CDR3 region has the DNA TGTGCCAGCAGCGTAGGAGGATCTAGGTTATCAGATACGCAGTATTTT.

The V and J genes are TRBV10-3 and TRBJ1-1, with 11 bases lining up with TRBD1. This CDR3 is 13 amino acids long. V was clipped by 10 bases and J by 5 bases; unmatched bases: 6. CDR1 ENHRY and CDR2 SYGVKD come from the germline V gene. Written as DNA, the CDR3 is TGTGCCACCGGGGACAGGGGGTTAACTGAAGCTTTCTTT. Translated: CATGDRGLTEAFF.

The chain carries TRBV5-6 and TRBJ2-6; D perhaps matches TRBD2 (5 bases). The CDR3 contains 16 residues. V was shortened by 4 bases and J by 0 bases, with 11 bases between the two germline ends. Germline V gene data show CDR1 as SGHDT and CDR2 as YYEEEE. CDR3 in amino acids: CASSRRRVSGANVLTF. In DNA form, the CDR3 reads TGTGCCAGCAGCCGGAGGCGGGTCTCTGGGGCCAACGTCCTGACTTTC.

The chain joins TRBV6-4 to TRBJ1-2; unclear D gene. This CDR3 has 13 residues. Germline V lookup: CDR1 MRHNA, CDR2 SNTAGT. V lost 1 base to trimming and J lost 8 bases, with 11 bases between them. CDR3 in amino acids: CASSDFLGRGYTF. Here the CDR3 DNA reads TGTGCCAGCAGTGACTTCCTCGGGAGGGGCTACACCTTC.

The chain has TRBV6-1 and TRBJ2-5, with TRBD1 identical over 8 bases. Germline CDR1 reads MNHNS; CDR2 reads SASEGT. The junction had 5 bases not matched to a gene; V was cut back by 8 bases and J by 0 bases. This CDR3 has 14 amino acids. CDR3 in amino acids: CASGDRPYQETQYF. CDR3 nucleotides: TGTGCCAGCGGGGACAGGCCGTACCAAGAGACCCAGTACTTC.

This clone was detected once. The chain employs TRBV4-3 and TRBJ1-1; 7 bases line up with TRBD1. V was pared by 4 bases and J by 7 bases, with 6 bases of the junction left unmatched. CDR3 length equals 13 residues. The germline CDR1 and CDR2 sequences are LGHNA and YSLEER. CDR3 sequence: CASSRRQGNEAFF. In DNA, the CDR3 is TGCGCCAGCAGCCGTCGACAGGGAAATGAAGCTTTCTTT.